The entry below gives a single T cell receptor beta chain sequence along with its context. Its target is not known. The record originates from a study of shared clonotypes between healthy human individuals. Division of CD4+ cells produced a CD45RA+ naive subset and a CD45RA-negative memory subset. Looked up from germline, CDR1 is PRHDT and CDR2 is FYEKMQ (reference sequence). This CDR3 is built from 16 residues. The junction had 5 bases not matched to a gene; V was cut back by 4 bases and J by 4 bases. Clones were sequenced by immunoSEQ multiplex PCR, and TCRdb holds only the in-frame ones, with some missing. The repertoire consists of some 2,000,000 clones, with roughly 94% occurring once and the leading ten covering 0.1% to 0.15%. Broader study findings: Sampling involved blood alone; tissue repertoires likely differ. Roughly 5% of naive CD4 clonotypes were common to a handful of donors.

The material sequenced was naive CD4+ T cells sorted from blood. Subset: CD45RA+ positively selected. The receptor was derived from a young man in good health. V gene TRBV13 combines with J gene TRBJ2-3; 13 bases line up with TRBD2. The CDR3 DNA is TGTGCCAGCAGCTCGTCAGGACTAGCGGGAGCAGATACGCAGTATTTT. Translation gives CASSSSGLAGADTQYF.